The 15 T cell receptor beta chains given below trace back to one sample, sequenced in a study of blood T cell repertoires in COVID-19. Using immunoSEQ multiplex PCR, the repertoire was profiled, and TCRdb retains in-frame clones only, with some absent. The table records 200,000 or so clones, around 84% of them present only once. The specimen was peripheral blood. The receptors here all came from a man in his fifties with acute or convalescent COVID-19.

This clone was counted once. This chain connects TRBV5-1 to TRBJ1-3; the D gene is possibly TRBD1 (6 bases). V shed 2 bases and J shed 4 bases, with 10 bases lying between them. This CDR3 spans 14 amino acids. The germline gives CDR1 SGHRS, CDR2 YFSETQ. CDR3 protein: CASSFQGFGNTIYF. The CDR3 region has the DNA TGCGCCAGCAGCTTCCAGGGGTTCGGAAACACCATATATTTT.

V usage is TRBV27 and J usage is TRBJ2-1; 7 bases line up with TRBD2. J gave up 9 bases and V 7 bases, and 3 bases lay outside the gene matches. Germline V lookup: CDR1 MNHEY, CDR2 SMNVEV (reference sequence). The CDR3 loop spans 11 amino acids. CDR3 in amino acids: CASTWGGEQFF. CDR3 sequence (DNA): TGTGCCAGCACGTGGGGGGGTGAGCAGTTCTTC.

CDR3 sequence reads: CASSPTGVLAKNIQYF. For the CDR3, the DNA is TGCGCCAGCAGCCCGACAGGTGTACTAGCCAAAAACATTCAGTACTTC. The chain couples TRBV5-1 to TRBJ2-4; TRBD1 is a possible D gene (6 bases). Trimming left V 4 bases short and J 0 bases short, with 14 bases between. The CDR3 extends over 16 amino acids. Per germline, CDR1 SGHRS and CDR2 YFSETQ.

This clone was recorded once. This sample also contains other DNA sequences that code for the same CDR3. The V gene is TRBV6-5, the J gene TRBJ1-2; D is possibly TRBD1 (6 bases). Germline values: CDR1 MNHEY, CDR2 SVGAGI. The CDR3 contains 12 residues. Trimming removed 8 bases from V and 2 bases from J, with 9 bases in between. This CDR3 reads CASSQGNYGYTF. In nucleotides, the CDR3 is TGTGCCAGCTCGCAGGGGAACTATGGCTACACCTTC.

This clone was counted a single time. CDR3 protein: CASSVGQRTDTQYF. DNA of the CDR3: TGCGCCAGCAGCGTGGGACAGCGCACAGATACGCAGTATTTT. The chain combines TRBV5-1 with TRBJ2-3, with 7 bases lining up with TRBD1. This CDR3 contains 14 residues. The germline CDR1 and CDR2 sequences are SGHRS and YFSETQ. With 4 bases clipped from V and 1 base from J, the junction kept 3 bases outside the gene matches. The full variable domain, completed using reference TRBV5-1 and TRBJ2-3, is KAGVTQTPRYLIKTRGQQVTLSCSPISGHRSVSWYQQTPGQGLQFLFEYFSETQRNKGNFPGRFSGRQFSNSRSEMNVSTLELGDSALYLCASSVGQRTDTQYFGPGTRLTVL.

This chain links TRBV6-4 with TRBJ1-3; D remains unclear. Germline V CDR1 and CDR2: MRHNA, SNTAGT. The CDR3 totals 15 residues. With 4 bases removed from V and 2 bases from J, the gap between germline ends came to 12 bases. As DNA, the CDR3 is TGTGCCAGCAGTGGCGGGGTCAATCCTGGAAACACCATATATTTT. Its translation: CASSGGVNPGNTIYF.

This chain links TRBV10-1 with TRBJ1-5, with a possible D match to TRBD1 (6 bases). From germline, CDR1 is WNHNN and CDR2 SYGVQD (reference sequence). V shed 2 bases and J shed 4 bases, with 6 bases lying between them. The CDR3 sequence is 13 residues long. The CDR3 loop is CASSETGNQPQHF. Here the CDR3 DNA reads TGCGCCAGCAGTGAGACAGGGAATCAGCCCCAGCATTTT.

The V and J genes are TRBV27 and TRBJ1-2, with 7 nucleotides matching TRBD1. Germline V CDR1 and CDR2: MNHEY, SMNVEV (reference sequence). The CDR3 is 15 residues long. V shed 5 bases, J shed 4 bases, and the junction held 10 bases outside the gene matches. CDR3 in amino acids: CASSNHRTGGYGYTF. The DNA of the CDR3 is TGTGCCAGCAGTAACCACCGGACAGGTGGCTATGGCTACACCTTC.

This chain uses TRBV6-6 with TRBJ1-4; D is unclear. V dropped 6 bases and J dropped 0 bases, with 8 bases sitting between them. Germline V gene data show CDR1 as MNHNY and CDR2 as SVGAGI (reference sequence). The CDR3 extends over 14 amino acids. Here the CDR3 DNA reads TGTGCCAGCAGGTCCCATGCAACTAATGAAAAACTGTTTTTT. It yields the protein CASRSHATNEKLFF.

The rearrangement uses TRBV6-4 and TRBJ2-2; 11 bases match TRBD1. Germline V gives CDR1 MRHNA, CDR2 SNTAGT. Trimming removed 6 bases from V and 6 bases from J; junction bases left unmatched: 0. The CDR3 spans 13 residues. The CDR3 coding sequence is TGTGCCAGCAGGGGACAGGGGGCCGGGGAGCTGTTTTTT. Its translation: CASRGQGAGELFF.

The rearrangement links TRBV6-4 to TRBJ1-1; the match to TRBD1 covers 7 bases. V dropped 6 bases and J dropped 5; count of bases not matched to a gene: 6. The CDR3 has 13 amino acids. In germline, CDR1 is MRHNA, CDR2 SNTAGT. The CDR3 loop is CASRRQGWTEAFF. CDR3 DNA sequence: TGTGCCAGCAGGCGACAGGGTTGGACTGAAGCTTTCTTT.

The V gene is TRBV6-5, the J gene TRBJ1-2; TRBD1 aligns across 7 bases. The V gene end was trimmed by 4 bases and the J gene end by 4 bases; junction bases not matched to a gene: 9. This CDR3 comprises 15 residues. Germline CDR1 is MNHEY and CDR2 is SVGAGI. The CDR3 DNA reads TGTGCCAGCAGTTCAAACCCCGGGACAGTCTATGGCTACACCTTC. Protein: CASSSNPGTVYGYTF.

The genes are TRBV19 and TRBJ1-1; 10 bases align to TRBD1. Per the germline V gene, CDR1 is LNHDA and CDR2 is SQIVND (reference sequence). The CDR3 sequence is 15 residues long. With V trimmed by 1 base and J by 5 bases, 4 bases remained unmatched. As DNA, the CDR3 is TGTGCCAGTAGTATAGTCGGGGGACAGGGGACTGAAGCTTTCTTT. It encodes CASSIVGGQGTEAFF.

Only one count was recorded for this clone. The rearrangement links TRBV19 to TRBJ1-4, with TRBD1 identical over 8 bases. The germline gives CDR1 LNHDA, CDR2 SQIVND (reference sequence). Germline trimming cut 3 bases from V and 6 bases from J; bases unmatched to any gene: 6. The CDR3 runs 15 residues. This chain's CDR3 is CASSIGDRGYEKLFF. The CDR3, as DNA: TGTGCCAGTAGTATCGGCGACAGGGGATATGAAAAACTGTTTTTT.

The genes are TRBV2 and TRBJ2-1, with 9 positions matching TRBD2. Looked up from germline, CDR1 is SNHLY and CDR2 is FYNNEI. The J segment lost 7 bases and the V segment lost 4 bases, leaving 8 bases of the junction unmatched. The length of the CDR3 is 15 residues. The CDR3 loop is CASSGPGLARNEQFF. In DNA form, the CDR3 reads TGTGCCAGCAGTGGTCCGGGACTAGCTAGGAATGAGCAGTTCTTC.